The 21 T cell receptor beta chains in this list originate from one sample, sequenced in a study of cytomegalovirus exposure and HLA in healthy donors. The PCR employed 60 Vbeta primers together with 13 Jbeta primers. Using immunoSEQ multiplex PCR, the repertoire was profiled, and TCRdb retains in-frame clones only, with some absent. The sample lists 210,000 or so clones; 75% to 80% were seen once. The sequencing sample was made of PBMCs. These receptors all stem from a young man in good health and CMV-seronegative.

This chain links TRBV10-3 with TRBJ1-2; 7 bases match TRBD1. Germline V gene lookup returns CDR1 ENHRY and CDR2 SYGVKD. The CDR3 has 14 amino acids. Germline trimming cut 6 bases from V and 1 base from J; bases unmatched to any gene: 5. The CDR3 reads CAISSDRLNYGYTF. CDR3 nucleotides: TGTGCCATCAGCTCGGACAGGCTTAACTATGGCTACACCTTC.

This sequence joins TRBV5-1 and TRBJ2-2; D is possibly TRBD1 (7 bases). Per the germline V gene, CDR1 is SGHRS and CDR2 is YFSETQ. V was clipped by 3 bases and J by 9 bases, with 18 bases between them. The CDR3 runs to 15 residues. The DNA of the CDR3 is TGCGCCAGCAGCTATGGACAGGCGGGGTTCAGGGAGCTGTTTTTT. Its translation: CASSYGQAGFRELFF.

CDR3 DNA: TGTGCCTGGAGGAGACCCTGGGGCCTCCCCACGCCAGAGACCCAGTACTTC. Residues: CAWRRPWGLPTPETQYF. This chain uses TRBV30 with TRBJ2-5, with D possibly matching TRBD1 (5 bases). CDR1 and CDR2 (germline): GTSNPN, SVGIG (reference sequence). V dropped 3 bases and J dropped 4 bases, with 24 bases sitting between them. The CDR3 sequence is 17 residues long.

V gene TRBV27 combines with J gene TRBJ2-1; D is unclear. Per the germline V gene, CDR1 is MNHEY and CDR2 is SMNVEV (reference sequence). V was trimmed by 8 bases and J by 10 bases, leaving 9 bases between them. CDR3 length equals 10 residues. CDR3 protein: CASSGAEQFF. The CDR3 bases are TGTGCCAGCTCAGGCGCGGAGCAGTTCTTC.

This CDR3 reads CASSPLASGGPTDTQYF. The CDR3 nucleotides are TGTGCCAGCAGCCCACTGGCTAGCGGGGGCCCCACAGATACGCAGTATTTT. The chain joins TRBV4-2 to TRBJ2-3, with 10 bases that match TRBD2. This CDR3 has 17 amino acids. Trimming at V came to 4 bases and at J to 2 bases, leaving 9 bases not matched to a gene. Germline CDR1 and CDR2: LGHNA and YNFKEQ.

V and J are TRBV7-2 and TRBJ1-4, with 7 positions matching TRBD1. The V and J ends lost 2 bases and 8 bases, in that order; junction bases with no gene match: 14. The CDR3 runs 17 residues. Germline V gene lookup returns CDR1 SGHTA and CDR2 FQGNSA. DNA for the CDR3: TGTGCCAGCAGCTTAATCGGGGTGGGGACAGCTGGCGAAAAACTGTTTTTT. It encodes CASSLIGVGTAGEKLFF. The full variable domain, completed using reference TRBV7-2 and TRBJ1-4, is GAGVSQSPSNKVTEKGKDVELRCDPISGHTALYWYRQSLGQGLEFLIYFQGNSAPDKSGLPSDRFSAERTGGSVSTLTIQRTQQEDSAVYLCASSLIGVGTAGEKLFFGSGTQLSVL.

The chain employs TRBV27 and TRBJ2-3; a possible D gene is TRBD2 (6 bases). This CDR3 has 16 residues. V gave up 6 bases and J gave up 1 base, with 17 bases separating them. The germline V gene has CDR1 MNHEY and CDR2 SMNVEV (reference sequence). This CDR3 is CASRISPSGGTDTQYF. The CDR3 DNA follows: TGTGCCAGCAGAATTAGTCCCTCGGGGGGCACAGATACGCAGTATTTT.

V gene TRBV5-6 combines with J gene TRBJ1-2; TRBD1 is a possible D gene (5 bases). The CDR3 has 14 amino acids. Germline CDR1 reads SGHDT; CDR2 reads YYEEEE. With 1 base removed from V and 8 bases from J, the gap between germline ends came to 15 bases. As DNA, the CDR3 is TGTGCCAGCAGCTTGTTTTCAGGGTCTGGAGGCTACACCTTC. Translated, it gives CASSLFSGSGGYTF.

This chain connects TRBV5-4 to TRBJ2-3, with 10 bases lining up with TRBD2. Looked up from germline, CDR1 is SGHNT and CDR2 is YYREEE (reference sequence). V gave up 2 bases and J gave up 0 bases; unmatched junction bases: 9. The length of the CDR3 is 18 residues. Written as DNA, the CDR3 is TGTGCCAGCAGCTTAGGGTTAGCGGGAGGTGGTAGCACAGATACGCAGTATTTT. Its protein product is CASSLGLAGGGSTDTQYF.

With respect to this clone: The junction differs from germline at one of its ends, possibly a read error. The chain joins TRBV7-7 to TRBJ1-6; 8 bases agree with TRBD1. CDR1 and CDR2 (germline): SSHAT, FNYEAQ (reference sequence). The CDR3 is 16 residues long. This CDR3 is CASSLDGTGLNSPLHF. The CDR3 DNA follows: TGTGCTAGCAGCTTAGACGGGACAGGCTTGAATTCACCCCTCCACTTT.

Comment on this clone: Within the sample, other DNA sequences also encode this same CDR3. The rearrangement uses TRBV28 and TRBJ1-5; maybe TRBD1 (6 bases). The V and J ends lost 6 bases and 1 base respectively, with 7 bases between them. The CDR3 spans 13 residues. The germline V gene encodes CDR1 MDHEN and CDR2 SYDVKM. CDR3 protein: CASRQGSNQPQHF. The CDR3 DNA is TGTGCCAGCAGGCAGGGGAGCAATCAGCCCCAGCATTTT.

V usage is TRBV27 and J usage is TRBJ2-1, with D unclear. There are 14 residues in the CDR3. CDR1 MNHEY and CDR2 SMNVEV come from the germline V gene (reference sequence). V was cut by 2 bases and J by 8 bases, with 13 bases left in between. DNA for the CDR3: TGTGCCAGCAGTTTAGGCGGCGAGGCGTATGAGCAGTTCTTC. Translating it yields CASSLGGEAYEQFF.

The CDR3 nucleotides read TGTGCCATCAGCGGACAGGGCGGAGGAAACACCATATATTTT. Its translation is CAISGQGGGNTIYF. This chain joins TRBV10-3 and TRBJ1-3, with 8 nucleotides matching TRBD1. The ends lost 6 bases at V and 4 bases at J; junction bases unmatched: 5. The CDR3 contains 14 residues. CDR1 and CDR2 (germline): ENHRY, SYGVKD.

This chain uses TRBV5-5 with TRBJ2-1; 7 bases are a match to TRBD2. Germline V gives CDR1 SGHKS, CDR2 YYEKEE (reference sequence). The length of the CDR3 is 13 residues. With V trimmed by 7 bases and J by 3 bases, 4 bases remained unmatched. The CDR3 sequence: CASLGGNYNEQFF. CDR3 DNA: TGTGCCAGCCTCGGGGGGAACTACAATGAGCAGTTCTTC.

The J gene is TRBJ1-1, the V gene TRBV7-9, with no clear D. Looked up from germline, CDR1 is SEHNR and CDR2 is FQNEAQ (reference sequence). Trimming pared 5 bases from V and 4 bases from J, leaving 14 bases between. The CDR3 has 14 amino acids. In nucleotides, the CDR3 is TGTGCCAGCAGCCTCCTTCCCTCGGGCACTGAAGCTTTCTTT. Amino acids: CASSLLPSGTEAFF. Complete variable domain (other parts from reference TRBV7-9 and TRBJ1-1): DTGVSQNPRHKITKRGQNVTFRCDPISEHNRLYWYRQTLGQGPEFLTYFQNEAQLEKSRLLSDRFSAERPKGSFSTLEIQRTEQGDSAMYLCASSLLPSGTEAFFGQGTRLTVV.

This clone was seen more than once but under ten times. The chain couples TRBV2 to TRBJ1-6; 7 bases fit TRBD1. Losses at the gene ends were 3 bases for V and 7 bases for J; bases not matched to a gene: 9. This CDR3 has 16 residues. Germline assignment: CDR1 SNHLY and CDR2 FYNNEI. CDR3 bases: TGTGCCAGCAGTGACCTTGACAGGGTAAAAAATTCACCCCTCCACTTT. Translating it yields CASSDLDRVKNSPLHF. Full variable domain (missing parts from reference TRBV2 and TRBJ1-6): EPEVTQTPSHQVTQMGQEVILRCVPISNHLYFYWYRQILGQKVEFLVSFYNNEISEKSEIFDDQFSVERPDGSNFTLKIRSTKLEDSAMYFCASSDLDRVKNSPLHFGNGTRLTVT.

The chain combines TRBV19 with TRBJ1-1, with D possibly being TRBD1 (5 bases). This CDR3 has 14 residues. Trimming removed 3 bases at V and 0 bases at J, with 8 bases between. CDR1 is LNHDA and CDR2 is SQIVND in the germline V gene (reference sequence). CDR3 loop: CASSMTVLNTEAFF. The CDR3 nucleotides read TGTGCCAGTAGTATGACAGTTTTGAACACTGAAGCTTTCTTT.

The chain recombines TRBV5-1 with TRBJ2-7, with D maybe TRBD2 (6 bases). CDR3 length: 16 residues. Germline values: CDR1 SGHRS, CDR2 YFSETQ. The V and J ends lost 1 base and 1 base respectively, with 15 bases between them. CDR3: CASSLKPGALSYEQYF. In nucleotides, the CDR3 is TGCGCCAGCAGCTTGAAGCCGGGAGCCCTTTCCTACGAGCAGTACTTC.

The gene calls are TRBV23-1 and TRBJ2-7, with D perhaps matching TRBD1 (6 bases). Being an ORF, TRBV23-1 has a function that is uncertain. Trimming took 0 bases from V and 3 from J, leaving 15 bases between them. The CDR3 spans 16 residues. The CDR3 nucleotides are TGCGCCAGCAGTCAATCGGGAACAGGGATATTCTACGAGCAGTACTTC. Encoded protein: CASSQSGTGIFYEQYF.

The chain uses TRBV4-3 and TRBJ2-3, with D maybe TRBD2 (6 bases). Germline V lookup: CDR1 LGHNA, CDR2 YSLEER. Trimming pared 0 bases from V and 0 bases from J, leaving 13 bases between. The length of the CDR3 is 17 residues. CDR3 protein: CASSQDMMGTSTDTQYF. CDR3 DNA sequence: TGCGCCAGCAGCCAAGATATGATGGGGACTAGCACAGATACGCAGTATTTT.

The chain carries TRBV5-4 and TRBJ1-3; possibly TRBD1 for D (5 bases). V was trimmed by 9 bases and J by 0 bases, leaving 13 bases between them. Germline V lookup: CDR1 SGHNT, CDR2 YYREEE (reference sequence). The CDR3 has 14 amino acids. CDR3: CATEDQGSGNTIYF. DNA for the CDR3: TGTGCCACCGAGGATCAGGGCTCTGGAAACACCATATATTTT.